The 17 T cell receptor beta chains listed next were all sequenced from one sample in a study of T cell responses to AZD1222 COVID-19 vaccine. Profiling relied on immunoSEQ multiplex PCR, and the TCRdb table lists in-frame clones only, not all of them. This table has around 200,000 clones, 94% appearing once. The specimen comprised peripheral blood, sampled 28 days after the second AZD1222 dose. The source is an adult who received the AZD1222 COVID-19 vaccine.

A single count supports this clone. This rearrangement joins TRBV9 to TRBJ1-2; TRBD1 matches 8 bases. J gave up 4 bases and V 2 bases, and 4 bases lay outside the gene matches. CDR3 length: 14 amino acids. Germline V gene sequence: CDR1 SGDLS, CDR2 YYNGEE. CDR3 region: CASSVAGGAYGYTF. The CDR3 DNA reads as TGTGCCAGCAGCGTTGCAGGGGGCGCCTATGGCTACACCTTC.

The V gene is TRBV9, the J gene TRBJ2-1, with D perhaps TRBD1 (7 bases). This CDR3 has 18 residues. Trimming stripped 4 bases from V and 9 bases from J, with 29 bases between. Germline V gene lookup returns CDR1 SGDLS and CDR2 YYNGEE. CDR3 in DNA: TGTGCCAGCAGCCCCCTCCCCGGGGGAGACAGGGCTTTAGGTGAGCAGTTCTTC. It translates to CASSPLPGGDRALGEQFF.

The chain recombines TRBV27 with TRBJ2-7; the match to TRBD1 covers 7 bases. Per germline, CDR1 MNHEY and CDR2 SMNVEV (reference sequence). The CDR3 is 12 residues long. After removal of 6 bases from V and 4 bases from J, the junction contained 3 bases not matched to a gene. CDR3 sequence: CASRRQGYEQYF. As DNA, the CDR3 is TGTGCCAGCAGAAGACAGGGTTACGAGCAGTACTTC.

The CDR3 is CASSLESSSTQYF. In DNA, the CDR3 is TGTGCCAGCAGCTTAGAATCCTCATCGACCCAGTACTTC. The rearrangement links TRBV7-6 to TRBJ2-5, with D hard to call. From germline, CDR1 is SGHVS and CDR2 FNYEAQ. V gave up 1 base and J gave up 7 bases, with 10 bases separating them. The CDR3 is 13 amino acids.

The CDR3 coding sequence is TGTGCCAGCAGCCGGGAGGGGCCCTTCACAGATACGCAGTATTTT. This translates into CASSREGPFTDTQYF. The chain combines TRBV3-1 (or the pseudogene TRBV3-2) with TRBJ2-3, with TRBD2 matching 7 bases. The CDR3 is made up of 15 amino acids. Germline assignment: CDR1 LGHDT and CDR2 YNNKEL (reference sequence). With 4 bases clipped from V and 2 bases from J, the junction kept 6 bases outside the gene matches.

This chain connects TRBV3-1 (or the pseudogene TRBV3-2) to TRBJ2-2; tentatively, D is TRBD2 (6 bases). Germline V gene sequence: CDR1 LGHDT, CDR2 YNNKEL (reference sequence). V was pared by 4 bases and J by 5 bases, with 11 bases between. CDR3 length: 14 residues. The CDR3 coding sequence is TGTGCCAGCAGCCTAGGACTACCAACCGGGGAGCTGTTTTTT. This encodes CASSLGLPTGELFF.

This rearrangement joins TRBV28 to TRBJ1-2, with TRBD1 matching 9 bases. V shed 8 bases, J shed 4 bases, and the junction held 11 bases outside the gene matches. The CDR3 has 15 amino acids. CDR1 and CDR2 from the germline V gene are MDHEN and SYDVKM. As DNA, the CDR3 is TGTGCCAGCTACTCTCAAGGACAGGGGACCTATGGCTACACCTTC. Translation: CASYSQGQGTYGYTF.

The rearrangement uses TRBV6-6 and TRBJ2-1, with D uncertain. The CDR3 runs 12 residues. V shed 4 bases and J shed 10 bases, with 11 bases lying between them. Per the germline V gene, CDR1 is MNHNY and CDR2 is SVGAGI (reference sequence). CDR3 loop: CASSFFGPEQFF. The DNA for the CDR3 is TGTGCCAGCAGTTTTTTCGGTCCGGAGCAGTTCTTC.

The chain uses TRBV14 and TRBJ2-7; TRBD2 matches at 16 bases. CDR3 length equals 17 residues. V lost 4 bases, J lost 4 bases, and 7 bases stayed unmatched. Germline CDR1 SGHDN, CDR2 FVKESK. CDR3 DNA: TGTGCCAGCAGCCGCTACCTGGGACTAGCGGGAGGGTACGAGCAGTACTTC. This gives the protein CASSRYLGLAGGYEQYF.

The chain couples TRBV28 to TRBJ1-6; D perhaps matches TRBD1 (5 bases). The V end lost 5 bases, the J end lost 8 bases, and 19 bases lay between the germline ends. The CDR3 is 16 amino acids. CDR1 is MDHEN, CDR2 SYDVKM, per germline. CDR3 bases: TGTGCCAGCAGTCCCCCGGGGCCGGCCGGAGATTCACCCCTCCACTTT. Translation: CASSPPGPAGDSPLHF.

The V call is TRBV6-6, the J call TRBJ2-7; D not resolved. This CDR3 has 15 residues. Germline loops: CDR1 MNHNY, CDR2 SVGAGI (reference sequence). V was clipped by 6 bases and J by 0 bases, with 15 bases between them. Here the CDR3 DNA reads TGTGCCAGCAGCCCCATTTCGGAAATCTCCTACGAGCAGTACTTC. This gives the protein CASSPISEISYEQYF.

The chain recombines TRBV19 with TRBJ2-7; D is undetermined. Germline V lookup: CDR1 LNHDA, CDR2 SQIVND (reference sequence). CDR3 length: 13 residues. V lost 1 base and J 3 bases, leaving 7 bases between the germline ends. CDR3 DNA: TGTGCCAGTAGTATAGGTAGTATCTACGAGCAGTACTTC. As protein: CASSIGSIYEQYF.

The chain combines TRBV6-5 with TRBJ1-4, with 9 bases matching TRBD1. CDR1 and CDR2 from the germline V gene are MNHEY and SVGAGI. The trim removed 6 bases at V and 8 bases at J, leaving 7 bases unmatched. The CDR3 runs 14 residues. The CDR3 reads CASRDRGRDEKLFF. CDR3 DNA sequence: TGTGCCAGCAGGGACAGGGGACGTGACGAAAAACTGTTTTTT.

This chain connects TRBV28 to TRBJ1-3, with D perhaps matching TRBD1 (5 bases). V was clipped by 4 bases and J by 2 bases, with 12 bases between them. The CDR3 runs 15 residues. Per germline, CDR1 MDHEN and CDR2 SYDVKM. CDR3 protein: CASSSPPTAGNTIYF. The CDR3 DNA is TGTGCCAGCAGTTCCCCCCCGACAGCTGGAAACACCATATATTTT.

The chain is built from TRBV7-2 and TRBJ1-2; D gene uncertain. CDR3 length equals 12 residues. Looked up from germline, CDR1 is SGHTA and CDR2 is FQGNSA. Trimming removed 5 bases from V and 4 bases from J, with 8 bases in between. The CDR3 DNA is TGTGCCAGCAGCCTCAATACCTATGGCTACACCTTC. As protein: CASSLNTYGYTF. Variable domain in full (rest from reference TRBV7-2 and TRBJ1-2): GAGVSQSPSNKVTEKGKDVELRCDPISGHTALYWYRQSLGQGLEFLIYFQGNSAPDKSGLPSDRFSAERTGGSVSTLTIQRTQQEDSAVYLCASSLNTYGYTFGSGTRLTVV.

In DNA form, the CDR3 reads TGTGCCAGCACCCGAGCCGACAGAGAAAACAATGAGCAGTTCTTC. Translating gives CASTRADRENNEQFF. The V call is TRBV28, the J call TRBJ2-1, with D possibly matching TRBD1 (5 bases). The germline gives CDR1 MDHEN, CDR2 SYDVKM. V was clipped by 7 bases and J by 5 bases, with 18 bases between them. CDR3 length: 15 residues.

The V call is TRBV19, the J call TRBJ1-2; 7 bases map to TRBD1. Germline CDR1 LNHDA, CDR2 SQIVND (reference sequence). V dropped 4 bases and J dropped 5; count of bases not matched to a gene: 10. The CDR3 spans 15 residues. The CDR3 protein is CASSTSSQGGYGYTF. The DNA of the CDR3 is TGTGCCAGTAGTACCAGTAGTCAGGGGGGGTATGGCTACACCTTC.